Each of the 24 T cell receptor beta chains below was sequenced from the same sample in a study of T cell responses to AZD1222 COVID-19 vaccine (dated by TCRdb to the early 2020s). What this sample's time point label stands for: baseline before first vaccination. Library preparation used the immunoSEQ multiplex PCR assay. In its TCRdb copy, this immuneACCESS table keeps in-frame sequences only and misses some clones. Where compared with another copy, unresolved V genes explain less than half of these, and the others have no known cause. This sample lists 120,000 or so clones; approximately 90% were detected once. The biggest ten clones account for around 7.2% of the sample. The sequencing here drew on peripheral blood, taken on day 0 of AZD1222 vaccination. These receptors originate from an adult in good health.

The CDR3 DNA follows: TGTGCCAGCAGTGGGGGCCCGAACACTGAAGCTTTCTTT. Amino acids: CASSGGPNTEAFF. The J gene is TRBJ1-1, the V gene TRBV6-4; possibly TRBD1 for D (5 bases). The germline gives CDR1 MRHNA, CDR2 SNTAGT. The V end lost 4 bases, the J end lost 1 base, and 7 bases lay between the germline ends. The CDR3 loop spans 13 amino acids.

This chain connects TRBV6-2 or TRBV6-3 to TRBJ1-1; the D gene is possibly TRBD1 (6 bases). Per germline, CDR1 MNHEY and CDR2 SVGEGT. Trimming removed 4 bases from V and 1 base from J, with 16 bases in between. The CDR3 has 16 residues. CDR3 in DNA: TGTGCCAGCAGTTGGGGTACAGGGCCCTCGAACACTGAAGCTTTCTTT. The encoded protein is CASSWGTGPSNTEAFF.

A single count supports this clone. The chain uses TRBV28 and TRBJ1-5; D uncertain. Between the trimmed V and J ends, which lost 7 bases and 5 bases, there was a span of 15 bases. CDR1 is MDHEN and CDR2 is SYDVKM in the germline V gene. The CDR3 has 14 amino acids. The DNA of the CDR3 is TGTGCCAGCACCCTCGGCAGGCAATATCAGCCCCAGCATTTT. Translated: CASTLGRQYQPQHF.

CDR3 sequence reads: CASSTYGPSGNTIYF. As DNA, the CDR3 is TGTGCCAGCAGCACCTACGGTCCCTCTGGAAACACCATATATTTT. V usage is TRBV7-7 and J usage is TRBJ1-3; no firm D call. The CDR3 sequence is 15 residues long. V lost 5 bases to trimming and J lost 0 bases, with 11 bases between them. Germline V lookup: CDR1 SSHAT, CDR2 FNYEAQ (reference sequence).

V is TRBV6-1 and J is TRBJ1-1, with a possible D match to TRBD1 (6 bases). V shed 1 base and J shed 7 bases, with 13 bases lying between them. Germline V gene data show CDR1 as MNHNS and CDR2 as SASEGT. This CDR3 spans 14 amino acids. The chain's CDR3 is CASSEGGTKLEAFF. The DNA of the CDR3 is TGTGCCAGCAGTGAAGGAGGGACAAAACTTGAAGCTTTCTTT.

The chain carries TRBV4-1 and TRBJ1-4; unclear D gene. The CDR3 sequence is 15 residues long. CDR1 is MGHRA, CDR2 YSYEKL, per germline. The germline V and J ends were trimmed by 3 bases and 1 base, with 9 bases remaining between them. Here the CDR3 reads CASSQLSRTNEKLFF. In DNA, the CDR3 is TGCGCCAGCAGCCAGCTCAGCCGAACTAATGAAAAACTGTTTTTT.

The chain has TRBV2 and TRBJ1-4, with TRBD1 matching over 9 bases. Germline lookup yields CDR1 SNHLY and CDR2 FYNNEI. The CDR3 totals 17 residues. Trimming cost V 2 bases and J 8 bases; bases outside gene matches: 12. CDR3: CASSEMGVGTGSEKLFF. CDR3 sequence (DNA): TGTGCCAGCAGTGAAATGGGAGTAGGGACAGGGTCCGAAAAACTGTTTTTT.

This chain links TRBV18 with TRBJ1-1; no clear D. Trimming removed 0 bases at V and 1 base at J, with 9 bases between. This CDR3 has 15 residues. Germline loops: CDR1 KGHSH, CDR2 LQKENI. The CDR3 sequence: CASSPPSGGNTEAFF. The CDR3 nucleotides read TGTGCCAGCTCACCACCCTCGGGAGGGAACACTGAAGCTTTCTTT. The entire variable domain, with the rest obtained from reference TRBV18 and TRBJ1-1, is as follows: NAGVMQNPRHLVRRRGQEARLRCSPMKGHSHVYWYRQLPEEGLKFMVYLQKENIIDESGMPKERFSAEFPKEGPSILRIQQVVRGDSAAYFCASSPPSGGNTEAFFGQGTRLTVV.

In DNA form, the CDR3 reads TGTGCCAGCACCGACCGGCAGGGACACTCTGGAAACACCATATATTTT. Protein product: CASTDRQGHSGNTIYF. The genes are TRBV28 and TRBJ1-3, with a tentative D call TRBD1 (6 bases). Germline CDR1 and CDR2: MDHEN and SYDVKM. The CDR3 is 16 residues long. V was shortened by 7 bases and J by 0 bases, with 16 bases between the two germline ends.

The genes are TRBV5-1 and TRBJ1-4, with TRBD1 matching over 11 bases. The CDR3 runs to 15 residues. In germline, CDR1 is SGHRS, CDR2 YFSETQ. V lost 2 bases to trimming and J lost 6 bases; unmatched junction nucleotides: 3. Here the CDR3 DNA reads TGCGCCAGCAGCTTAGAGGGACAGGGGGATGAAAAACTGTTTTTT. It translates to CASSLEGQGDEKLFF.

The chain is built from TRBV13 and TRBJ2-7, with D unresolved. The V end lost 4 bases, the J end lost 0 bases, and 4 bases lay between the germline ends. Germline CDR1 is PRHDT and CDR2 is FYEKMQ (reference sequence). The CDR3 has 12 amino acids. The CDR3 sequence: CASSSNSYEQYF. In nucleotides, the CDR3 is TGTGCCAGCAGCTCAAACTCCTACGAGCAGTACTTC.

The genes are TRBV28 and TRBJ2-6; D uncertain. Trimming pared 5 bases from V and 2 bases from J, leaving 10 bases between. CDR1 MDHEN and CDR2 SYDVKM come from the germline V gene. The CDR3 covers 15 residues. CDR3 bases: TGTGCCAGCAGTCCCCTAGGAACTGGGGCCAACGTCCTGACTTTC. It codes for CASSPLGTGANVLTF.

The chain links TRBV28 to TRBJ1-5; maybe TRBD1 (5 bases). Deletions cut 3 bases from V and 7 bases from J, with 19 bases between. CDR1 MDHEN and CDR2 SYDVKM come from the germline V gene. This CDR3 has 16 amino acids. The CDR3: CASSFTGTVGVQPQHF. In nucleotides, the CDR3 is TGTGCCAGCAGTTTTACCGGGACGGTAGGTGTGCAGCCCCAGCATTTT.

This clone appeared once. The chain recombines TRBV11-2 with TRBJ2-1, with 8 bases fitting TRBD2. Germline V lookup: CDR1 SGHAT, CDR2 FQNNGV. The CDR3 runs 16 residues. V trimming: 0 bases; J trimming: 7 bases; junction bases outside the gene matches: 8. CDR3 coding DNA: TGTGCCAGCAGCTTAGATCTGGCGGGAGGACGTAATGAGCAGTTCTTC. Translating gives CASSLDLAGGRNEQFF.

The V gene is TRBV7-8, the J gene TRBJ1-2; D is possibly TRBD1 (5 bases). V gave up 4 bases and J gave up 6 bases, with 15 bases separating them. This CDR3 is built from 14 residues. Germline-derived CDR1 and CDR2 are SGHVS and FQNEAQ. This CDR3 is CASSSRDGSNGYTF. For the CDR3, the DNA is TGTGCCAGCAGCTCCCGGGACGGCAGTAATGGCTACACCTTC.

This sequence joins TRBV29-1 and TRBJ1-1; no firm D call. This CDR3 contains 14 residues. The V end was cut by 5 bases, the J end by 0 bases, with 13 bases between. Looked up from germline, CDR1 is SQVTM and CDR2 is ANQGSEA. The CDR3 DNA reads TGCAGCGTTTTCGCCGATACCATGAACACTGAAGCTTTCTTT. Protein: CSVFADTMNTEAFF.

J is TRBJ2-3 and V is TRBV18; the D is unclear. CDR1 and CDR2 (germline): KGHSH, LQKENI. Trimming took 3 bases from V and 0 from J, leaving 4 bases between them. This CDR3 is built from 13 residues. CDR3 sequence reads: CASSPLSTDTQYF. The CDR3 nucleotides read TGTGCCAGCTCACCTCTTAGCACAGATACGCAGTATTTT.

This chain connects TRBV18 to TRBJ2-7; 8 nucleotides align to TRBD2. Trimming cost V 3 bases and J 5 bases; bases outside gene matches: 9. CDR3 size: 15 residues. Germline V gene sequence: CDR1 KGHSH, CDR2 LQKENI. CDR3 residues: CASSPSWGLDHEQYF. Here the CDR3 DNA reads TGTGCCAGCTCACCCTCGTGGGGACTAGACCACGAGCAGTACTTC.

The chain has TRBV28 and TRBJ1-5; D not resolved. Trimming removed 3 bases from V and 3 bases from J, with 15 bases in between. CDR3 length: 16 residues. Germline V gene data show CDR1 as MDHEN and CDR2 as SYDVKM. In DNA form, the CDR3 reads TGTGCCAGCAGTTTGGGAGAATGGGAGGCCAATCAGCCCCAGCATTTT. Translated, it gives CASSLGEWEANQPQHF.

This chain joins TRBV3-1 (or the pseudogene TRBV3-2) and TRBJ2-7; D might be TRBD2 (6 bases). Germline CDR1 reads LGHDT; CDR2 reads YNNKEL (reference sequence). The CDR3 is 14 residues long. Between the trimmed V and J ends, which lost 3 bases and 4 bases, there was a span of 13 bases. The CDR3 here is CASSQGGVGYEQYF. For the CDR3, the DNA is TGTGCCAGCAGCCAGGGGGGAGTGGGGTACGAGCAGTACTTC.

V and J are TRBV15 and TRBJ2-5, with TRBD2 matching over 9 bases. Germline V gene lookup returns CDR1 LNHNV and CDR2 YYDKDF (reference sequence). The V and J ends lost 8 bases and 1 base, in that order; junction bases with no gene match: 2. The CDR3 runs 13 residues. This CDR3 is CATALAGQETQYF. For the CDR3, the DNA is TGTGCCACCGCACTAGCGGGCCAAGAGACCCAGTACTTC.

V gene TRBV5-1 combines with J gene TRBJ1-4, with D uncertain. The CDR3 totals 15 residues. V was clipped by 0 bases and J by 6 bases, with 12 bases between them. The germline gives CDR1 SGHRS, CDR2 YFSETQ. The CDR3 DNA reads as TGCGCCAGCAGCTTGGAGGTCGGGATCCATGAAAAACTGTTTTTT. This translates into CASSLEVGIHEKLFF.

This chain links TRBV12-3 or TRBV12-4 with TRBJ2-7; D not certain. The CDR3 extends over 13 amino acids. The V and J ends lost 5 bases and 0 bases respectively, with 8 bases between them. The CDR3 region is CASSKLPSYEQYF. The CDR3 nucleotides read TGTGCCAGCAGTAAATTGCCCTCCTACGAGCAGTACTTC.

V usage is TRBV7-2 and J usage is TRBJ2-7, with TRBD1 as a possible D gene (6 bases). The germline CDR1 and CDR2 sequences are SGHTA and FQGNSA. The CDR3 extends over 16 amino acids. The ends were cut back, 2 bases at V and 2 bases at J, with 16 bases in the middle. CDR3 in amino acids: CASSLLTRDTTYEQYF. CDR3 sequence (DNA): TGTGCCAGCAGCTTACTCACCCGGGACACTACCTACGAGCAGTACTTC. Full variable domain (missing parts from reference TRBV7-2 and TRBJ2-7): GAGVSQSPSNKVTEKGKDVELRCDPISGHTALYWYRQSLGQGLEFLIYFQGNSAPDKSGLPSDRFSAERTGGSVSTLTIQRTQQEDSAVYLCASSLLTRDTTYEQYFGPGTRLTVT.